This T cell receptor beta chain was recovered during a study of PD-L1 blockade in urothelial cancer. Overall study context: About nine tenths of the roughly 30 patients were men whose urothelial cancer was bladder-origin. Reported median T cell count for blood samples was 140,000 to 150,000. The analyses of blood took place 3 weeks (second dose) and 6 weeks after treatment start.

Documented time point: peripheral blood 6 weeks after treatment start. Synthetically made TCR analog templates were put into each PCR as spikes. Profiling relied on immunoSEQ multiplex PCR, and the TCRdb table lists in-frame clones only, not all of them. The data show some 120,000 clones, about 84% seen once. V gave up 2 bases and J gave up 4 bases, with 8 bases separating them. The CDR3 has 13 residues. Germline V gene data show CDR1 as SEHNR and CDR2 as FQNEAQ (reference sequence). The clonotype comes from a man aged 50 to 59 with urothelial cancer. This chain joins TRBV7-9 and TRBJ1-2; unclear D gene. Sequences were derived from PBMCs, sampled around atezolizumab (anti-PD-L1) treatment. CDR3 sequence: CASSLSAGYGYTF. As DNA, the CDR3 is TGTGCCAGCAGCTTAAGTGCAGGCTATGGCTACACCTTC.